This T cell receptor (beta chain) was documented in a study of Ad26.COV2.S vaccination and SARS-CoV-2 variants. At the level of the study: Ad26.COV2.S was injected intramuscularly once or twice, 56 days apart.

Trimming took off 2 bases at V and 7 bases at J, with 11 bases between the two ends. This CDR3 has 13 residues. The V gene's germline CDR1 is MDHEN and CDR2 SYDVKM. For this clone: Its antigen is not known.

As for treatment: 19 received Ad26.COV2.S at low or high dose, single or two shots; about 5 received placebo; per-sample allocation not given. Day 63 after the first vaccine or placebo injection was the time point for sampling. Participants' vaccine, an Ad26 vector, delivered Wuhan-strain SARS-CoV-2 spike. General observations from the study: Vaccinees and placebo recipients showed similar non-spike TCR breadth. Total responses of T cells may have been underestimated by the analyses of TCR breadth and depth.

Clones were read by immunoSEQ multiplex PCR, and TCRdb kept only the in-frame ones, dropping some. This table has over 250,000 clones, about 87% appearing once. Sequences were derived from peripheral blood, sampled in a trial of Ad26.COV2.S vaccine versus placebo. This chain uses TRBV28 with TRBJ1-2; D may be TRBD1 (6 bases). This TCR was recovered from a person between 18 and 59 years old who received the Ad26.COV2.S COVID-19 vaccine or a placebo. In DNA form, the CDR3 reads TGTGCCAGCAGTTTAGGGGGGGCGGGTGGCTACACCTTC. Protein sequence: CASSLGGAGGYTF.